This TCR beta chain was documented in a study of Ad26.COV2.S vaccination and SARS-CoV-2 variants. Sequencing was performed with immunoSEQ multiplex PCR; in TCRdb, only in-frame clones are kept and a portion is missing. The data show 350,000 to 450,000 clones, around 90% seen once. CDR3 length: 15 amino acids. Per germline, CDR1 MNHEY and CDR2 SVGAGI. Trimming removed 5 bases from V and 4 bases from J; junction bases left unmatched: 7. This clone showed up just a few times. Treatment here: about 20 received Ad26.COV2.S at low or high dose, single or two shots; a few received placebo; per-sample allocation not given. Sampling occurred on day 63 after the first vaccine or placebo injection.

The sequenced sample was peripheral blood, obtained in a trial of Ad26.COV2.S vaccine versus placebo. This chain connects TRBV6-5 to TRBJ1-5; 8 bases align to TRBD1. The source of this sequence is a person aged 18 to 65 who received the Ad26.COV2.S COVID-19 vaccine or a placebo. CDR3 region: CASSPDRAANQPQHF. Written as DNA, the CDR3 is TGTGCCAGCAGTCCGGACAGGGCTGCGAATCAGCCCCAGCATTTT.